What follows is one TCR beta chain and its context. The clone's antigen remains unknown. No base quality values were provided; no much bigger clone lies one nucleotide off. CD8 naive samples were obtained by positive selection for CCR7 among CD45RO-negative cells, yielding a CD45RA+CCR7+ population from which TemRA cells were excluded. The donors were healthy, HIV-negative adults who had no recently reported acute infections or vaccinations. Only Caucasian adults living in Nashville, Tennessee, USA were represented among the donors. Blood was collected by leukapheresis, and PBMCs were isolated by Ficoll-Histopaque density gradient centrifugation and then cryopreserved in liquid nitrogen vapor phase. Analytical flow cytometry was used to check the purity and quantity of each magnetically sorted T cell population. From each sorted fraction, genomic DNA was isolated and quantified by UV absorbance on a Nanodrop 2000c.

The sample comes from a study of shared clonotypes between healthy human individuals (dated by TCRdb to 2018 to 2020). Regarding the research as a whole: The cohort included three men and a couple of women between 18 and 49 years of age. To increase sequencing depth and limit assay-specific biases, different laboratories used diverse techniques to prepare libraries and sequence TCR repertoires. Blood TCR repertoires of several healthy adults were deeply sequenced to estimate repertoire size and the extent of clonotype sharing between individuals. For each donor, CD4 naive and CD4 memory were each given three plates, CD8 naive was given two plates, and CD8 memory was given one plate. Each donor's leukapheresis produced roughly between roughly 0.9 and 9 billion PBMCs.

V is pruned by 5 bases and J by 0 bases, leaving 9 bases of the junction without a gene match. The CDR3 starts with the cysteine, ends with the phenylalanine, and has 16 residues. The entry retains the CDR3 DNA only, 48 bases that are in frame from base 1. CDR1 and CDR2 (SEHNR, FQNEAQ) derive from the germline V gene (reference sequence). TCR CDR3 regions were amplified from genomic DNA by multiplex PCR using the deep immunoSEQ assay. For each cell subset, the extracted genomic DNA was distributed evenly across all wells of several immunoSEQ 96-well plates, and each plate served as one replicate. Each replicate PCR for sorted subsets received about 180 ng genomic DNA, equal to about 30,000 T cell genomes. Purified libraries were measured with a Qubit 3.0 fluorometer, size-checked on a Bioanalyzer 2100, and measured again with the KAPA Library Quantification kit. Every immunoSEQ 96-well plate was sequenced on a dedicated single-read 150-cycle Illumina NextSeq 550 flow cell. As for the original processing: Because the immunoSEQ output held only junctional sequences and lacked quality scores, the filtering could not match the filtering applied to full-length reads. Sequences were annotated with PyIR, a Python wrapper for IgBLAST v1.9, using IMGT germline references to assign V/J genes and CDR3. Reads were filtered out if the reads had weak V/J assignments (E-value above 1e-6), no CDR3, stop codons, out-of-frame junctions, or ambiguous translated residues. A V3J clonotype was defined by an identical inferred V gene, J gene, and CDR3 amino acid sequence. Percentage overlap between repertoires was calculated by dividing the number of shared unique clonotypes by the size of the smaller repertoire. Richness of each repertoire was evaluated using RTK rarefaction, the Chao1 estimator, and Recon v2.1 estimates of unobserved clonotypes. OLGA was used to compute generation probabilities for all TCRbeta clonotypes that the gDNA method yielded from a handful of donors. Not all clones reach the TCRdb copy of this immuneACCESS table, which keeps in-frame sequences only. Checked studies attribute under half of the gap to unresolved V genes and leave the rest unexplained. D and trimming were read from the DNA, whereas the V and J calls and clone size are those reported in that table. This sample has roughly 590,000 clones in its table, and 95% to 96% of those were observed once. The ten largest clones represent over 0.09% of the sample.

General conclusions and limits of the study: Sampling was restricted to blood, and TCR repertoires in tissue are likely to differ from TCR repertoires in blood. Pairwise subsampling led to the expectation that sequencing depth would affect the degree of clonotype sharing among donors. Because the study included only a small number of donors, the genetic and exposure-history diversity represented was limited. Even with the large sequencing depth, rarefaction of the sorted-subset datasets indicated that sequencing was incomplete. Clonotypes shared by all four sorted-subset donors showed higher generation probabilities than non-shared clonotypes. Approximately 5% of naive CD4, around 4% of naive CD8, roughly 2.4% of memory CD4, and roughly 0.4% of memory CD8 clonotypes were shared across several donors. Larger estimated clonotype richness was generally found for naive subsets than for memory subsets.

The receptor chain draws on TRBV7-9 and TRBJ2-7; the central 8 bases match TRBD2. This sequence was found in a woman in her thirties in good health. Sequenced material: naive CD8+ T cells sorted from blood. The cell subset or site label for this specimen denotes: CD45RA+CCR7+. The CDR3 reads CASSLWPSGSSYEQYF. The DNA sequence is TGTGCCAGCAGCCTTTGGCCTAGCGGGTCCTCCTACGAGCAGTACTTC.